These 16 T cell receptor beta chains share one sample of origin, sequenced in a study of tumor and adjacent non-tumor tissue in lung cancer. RNA was extracted from bulk tissue without any cell sorting. The normal lung tissue was taken more than 3 cm from the tumor edge. Three rounds of nested PCR, following a modified ARM-PCR protocol, produced the TCRbeta library. Using its own MiXCR run on the multiplex PCR reads, TCRdb lists one record per CDR3 protein. The sample gives 100,000 or so distinct CDR3 sequences, 60% to 80% of which show up once; around a fifth is in the top ten. The specimen was distant non-tumor lung tissue. Source of these receptors: a man aged 25-45 years with non-small cell lung cancer.

About this clonotype: Its ends do not fully match the called genes, so a read error is possible. This sequence joins TRBV29-1 and TRBJ2-2, with D tentatively TRBD1 or TRBD2 (5 bases each). The length of the CDR3 is 13 residues. Germline loops: CDR1 SQVTM, CDR2 ANQGSEA. Written as DNA, the CDR3 is TGCAGCGTTGGAGGGACGAACACCGGGGAACTGTTTTTT. Protein: CSVGGTNTGELFF.

Regarding this clonotype: Because the CDR3 is missing its conserved closing phenylalanine or tryptophan, this is likely a read error. The gene calls are TRBV12-5 and TRBJ2-3, with 7 nucleotides matching TRBD1. The trim removed 7 bases at V and 2 bases at J, leaving 6 bases unmatched. This CDR3 contains 14 residues. Germline-derived CDR1 and CDR2 are LGHNT and FRNRAP. Written as DNA, the CDR3 is TGTGCTAGTGTCCCGGGACAGCCCACAGATACGCAGTATTTG. It encodes CASVPGQPTDTQYL.

Comments on this clonotype: The junction does not match germline at one end; this may be a read error. V usage is TRBV20-1 and J usage is TRBJ2-1; the D is unclear. The CDR3 covers 14 residues. CDR1 and CDR2 from the germline V gene are DFQATT and SNEGSKA (reference sequence). The CDR3 DNA is TGCAGTGCATCAGCACGATGCTCCTACAATGAGCAGGTCTTC. This gives the protein CSASARCSYNEQVF.

At least ten counts were recorded for this clonotype. This chain joins TRBV5-1 and TRBJ2-5, with a possible D match to TRBD2 (5 bases). Per the germline V gene, CDR1 is SGHRS and CDR2 is YFSETQ. Trimming removed 5 bases at V and 5 bases at J, with 7 bases between. The CDR3 has 11 amino acids. The CDR3 nucleotides are TGCGCCAGCAGAGCGGAGGAGACCCAGTACTTC. This translates into CASRAEETQYF. Drawing the rest from reference TRBV5-1 and TRBJ2-5, the complete variable domain is KAGVTQTPRYLIKTRGQQVTLSCSPISGHRSVSWYQQTPGQGLQFLFEYFSETQRNKGNFPGRFSGRQFSNSRSEMNVSTLELGDSALYLCASRAEETQYFGPGTRLLVL.

The chain couples TRBV12-3 or TRBV12-4 to TRBJ2-2; TRBD2 aligns across 9 bases. The CDR3 has 17 residues. With 8 bases clipped from V and 9 bases from J, the junction kept 19 bases outside the gene matches. The CDR3 nucleotides read TGTGCCAGCCGCGGCCTCCCGGGTAGCGGGAGTCCGCGGGAGCTGTTTTTT. The encoded protein is CASRGLPGSGSPRELFF.

As to this clonotype: A read error may explain this, as a much larger clone is one base away. The V call is TRBV6-5, the J call TRBJ1-5; D unresolved. Germline lookup yields CDR1 MNHEY and CDR2 SVGAGI. V was cut by 7 bases and J by 5 bases, with 12 bases left in between. This CDR3 has 13 amino acids. The CDR3 DNA sequence: TGTGCCAGCAACTTCTCCCTGGATCAGCCCCAGCATTTT. Translated, it gives CASNFSLDQPQHF.

Turning to this clonotype: The junction shows a germline mismatch at one end, possibly a read error. The chain employs TRBV2 and TRBJ2-5; D is possibly TRBD1 (6 bases). Germline V lookup: CDR1 SNHLY, CDR2 FYNNEI. The length of the CDR3 is 13 residues. CDR3 protein: CTSSRDNQETQYF. DNA for the CDR3: TGTACCAGCTCGAGGGACAACCAAGAGACCCAGTACTTC.

The V and J genes are TRBV20-1 and TRBJ2-1, with TRBD2 matching over 7 bases. V shed 5 bases, J shed 7 bases, and the junction held 8 bases outside the gene matches. Germline CDR1 and CDR2: DFQATT and SNEGSKA (reference sequence). The CDR3 has 13 amino acids. CDR3 in amino acids: CSALTSMQNEQFF. In DNA form, the CDR3 reads TGCAGTGCTTTGACTAGCATGCAGAATGAGCAGTTCTTC.

Of note for this clonotype: Germline is not matched at one junction end, which may reflect a read error. The V and J genes are TRBV11-2 and TRBJ2-7; 10 bases map to TRBD1. The CDR3 runs to 15 residues. CDR1 and CDR2 (germline): SGHAT, FQNNGV. The CDR3 DNA reads TGTGTCAGCAGCTTAGTGGGACAGGGGTTGTACGTGCAGTACTTC. Its protein is CVSSLVGQGLYVQYF.

A remark on this clonotype: With a much larger clone just one base away, this may be a read error. The chain is built from TRBV5-1 and TRBJ2-3; D remains unclear. The ends were cut back, 2 bases at V and 5 bases at J, with 15 bases in the middle. Germline assignment: CDR1 SGHRS and CDR2 YFSETQ. The CDR3 covers 15 residues. The CDR3 DNA is TGCGCCAGCAGCTTTATACCGGAGAACATAGATACGCAGTATTTT. Protein: CASSFIPENIDTQYF.

A note on this clonotype: Since a much larger clone is just one base distant, this may be a read error. This is likely a read error, given that the CDR3 carries no conserved phenylalanine or tryptophan at its end. The chain joins TRBV20-1 to TRBJ1-4, with 7 bases lining up with TRBD1. Germline CDR1 is DFQATT and CDR2 is SNEGSKA (reference sequence). Unmatched junction bases numbered 10, after V lost 2 bases and J lost 4 bases. The CDR3 is made up of 16 amino acids. This CDR3 is CSARRLTGTDNEKLFL. The CDR3 DNA reads as TGCAGTGCTAGACGCTTGACCGGGACAGATAATGAAAAACTGTTTCTT.

Details on this clonotype: This CDR3 fails to terminate in the conserved phenylalanine or tryptophan, so it likely reflects a read error. The chain joins TRBV6-2 or TRBV6-3 to TRBJ2-5; D is ambiguous. The CDR3 contains 15 residues. V gave up 5 bases and J gave up 2 bases, with 15 bases separating them. Germline values: CDR1 MNHEY, CDR2 SVGEGT. The CDR3 sequence is CASSVLRARQETQYV. CDR3 sequence (DNA): TGTGCCAGCAGTGTCCTTCGGGCCCGTCAAGAGACCCAGTACGTC.

Turning to this clonotype: This may be a read error, as it is one base from a much larger clone. V usage is TRBV5-6 and J usage is TRBJ1-5; 8 bases map to TRBD1. The trim removed 4 bases at V and 3 bases at J, leaving 9 bases unmatched. This CDR3 has 16 residues. Germline V lookup: CDR1 SGHDT, CDR2 YYEEEE. CDR3 in amino acids: CASSIGDRGNNQPQHF. The DNA for the CDR3 is TGTGCCAGCAGCATCGGAGACAGGGGAAACAATCAGCCCCAGCATTTT.

To note about this clonotype: The junction does not match germline at one end; this may be a read error. CDR3 sequence (DNA): TGCAATGCTAGAGATCCGGCAAGCTCCTCTGGAAACACCATATATTTT. This codes for CNARDPASSSGNTIYF. This chain uses TRBV20-1 with TRBJ1-3; D call uncertain. This CDR3 spans 16 amino acids. Germline lookup yields CDR1 DFQATT and CDR2 SNEGSKA (reference sequence).

In this sample, this clonotype turned up many times. The chain has TRBV6-6 and TRBJ2-2, with 7 bases identical to TRBD2. This CDR3 is built from 15 residues. J was trimmed by 1 base and V by 6 bases; bases with no gene match: 5. Germline V lookup: CDR1 MNHNY, CDR2 SVGAGI (reference sequence). The CDR3 DNA reads as TGTGCCAGCAGGAAACTAGCGCGGAACACCGGGGAGCTGTTTTTT. Its translation: CASRKLARNTGELFF.

This clonotype was counted many times. This rearrangement joins TRBV20-1 to TRBJ1-1; D ambiguous. Trimming shortened V by 0 bases and J by 7 bases, and 12 bases separated the two germline ends. Germline CDR1 reads DFQATT; CDR2 reads SNEGSKA (reference sequence). This CDR3 comprises 13 residues. CDR3 sequence reads: CSARDPLRLEAFF. The CDR3 nucleotides read TGCAGTGCTAGAGACCCCCTCCGGCTTGAAGCTTTCTTT.